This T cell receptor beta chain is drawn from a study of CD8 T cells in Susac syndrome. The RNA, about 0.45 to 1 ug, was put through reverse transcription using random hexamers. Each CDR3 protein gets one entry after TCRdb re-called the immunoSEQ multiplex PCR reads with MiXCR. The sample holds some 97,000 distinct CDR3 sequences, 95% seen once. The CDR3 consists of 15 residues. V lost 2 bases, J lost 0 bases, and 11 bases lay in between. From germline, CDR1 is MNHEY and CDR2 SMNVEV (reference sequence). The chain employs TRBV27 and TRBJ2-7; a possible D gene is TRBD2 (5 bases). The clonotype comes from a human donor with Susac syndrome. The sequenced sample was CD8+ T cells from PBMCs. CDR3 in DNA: TGTGCCAGCAGTTTAGAACGGGGTCACTCCTACGAGCAGTACTTC. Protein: CASSLERGHSYEQYF.